The clone carrying this T cell receptor (beta chain) was counted between two and nine times. The data derive from a study of CD8 T cells in Susac syndrome. Looked up from germline, CDR1 is MNHEY and CDR2 is SMNVEV (reference sequence). CDR3 size: 14 residues. V lost 3 bases and J 9 bases, leaving 12 bases between the germline ends. An amount of RNA that ranged from about 0.45 to 1 ug was reverse transcribed with random hexamers. TCRdb re-analysed the immunoSEQ multiplex PCR reads in MiXCR, keeping a single row per CDR3 protein. This sample yields 130,000 or so distinct CDR3 sequences, of which around 86% are seen a single time; 0.5% to 0.65% belongs to the top ten.

The sequence was collected from a human donor with multiple sclerosis. The gene calls are TRBV27 and TRBJ2-6; tentative D call: TRBD1 (5 bases). The sequencing sample was made of CD8+ T cells from PBMCs. CDR3 residues: CASSFRAGHNVLTF. CDR3 bases: TGTGCCAGCAGTTTCAGGGCCGGACACAACGTCCTGACTTTC.